This TCR beta chain was sequenced for a study of blood T cell repertoires in COVID-19. Study context: From the United States, Italy and Spain came samples of acute and convalescent COVID-19.

TCRdb keeps only in-frame clones here, not all; method: immunoSEQ multiplex PCR. The data contain fewer than 300,000 clones, roughly nine tenths of them singletons. Sequences were obtained from peripheral blood. The source is a young woman with COVID-19, enrolled during active disease.

CDR3 DNA sequence: TGTGCCAGTAGTATCCTGGGGGGATCAGAAGCTTTCTTT. Protein sequence: CASSILGGSEAFF. The chain carries TRBV19 and TRBJ1-1; TRBD1 might be the D (5 bases). V was shortened by 3 bases and J by 8 bases, with 13 bases between the two germline ends. CDR3 length equals 13 residues. Germline V gene sequence: CDR1 LNHDA, CDR2 SQIVND (reference sequence).